These T cell receptor beta chains were read from a single sample in a study of cytomegalovirus exposure and HLA in healthy donors. Measured with immunoSEQ multiplex PCR; TCRdb has only the in-frame clones, and not every one. Of over 95,000 clones listed, around 77% are singletons. The sample was PBMCs. The receptor source for this set is a man aged 35-49 years in good health and CMV-seronegative. CDR3s include the opening cysteine and the closing phenylalanine or tryptophan. Each record gives: V gene, J gene, clone size, D gene, CDR3 DNA, CDR3 protein. D genes are given only for firm matches. A row's size may be missing; if present it is once, few, many or a size class.

TRBV6-1	TRBJ2-7	few	.	TGTGCCAGCAACGAGGGAATAATACGAGAGCAGTACTTC	CASNEGIIREQYF
TRBV6-1	TRBJ1-5	.	TRBD1	TGTGCCAGCAGTGAGTCAGGGGGCTGGCAGCCCCAGCATTTT	CASSESGGWQPQHF
TRBV5-3	TRBJ2-3	.	TRBD1	TGTGCCAGAAGCCCCGGGACAGGTAGCACAGATACGCAGTATTTT	CARSPGTGSTDTQYF
TRBV6-5	TRBJ2-1	.	.	TGTGCCAGCAGTTATTACAGGGCCGGGGAGCAGTTCTTC	CASSYYRAGEQFF
TRBV19	TRBJ1-2	.	.	TGTGCCAGTAGTACCGATAAGAATAGAGGAGGCTACACCTTC	CASSTDKNRGGYTF
TRBV30	TRBJ1-4	.	.	TGTGCCTGGGGAGGTGCAACTAATGAAAAACTGTTTTTT	CAWGGATNEKLFF
TRBV4-1	TRBJ1-5	.	.	TGCGCCAGCAGCCTACCTCCGACAGGCAACGTAGAGGGCAATCAGCCCCAGCATTTT	CASSLPPTGNVEGNQPQHF
TRBV28	TRBJ1-5	once	TRBD1	TGTGCCAGCAGTTATCGGGACAGGGGGACTCAGCCCCAGCATTTT	CASSYRDRGTQPQHF
TRBV14	TRBJ2-2	.	TRBD2	TGTGCCAGCAGCCATCTGACTAGCAGGAACACCGGGGAGCTGTTTTTT	CASSHLTSRNTGELFF
TRBV5-1	TRBJ2-1	.	.	TGCGCCAGCAGCTTGAGTCTGAGCAATGAGCAGTTCTTC	CASSLSLSNEQFF
TRBV19	TRBJ2-5	.	TRBD1	TGTGCCAGTAGTACGACAGGGCAAGAGACCCAGTACTTC	CASSTTGQETQYF
TRBV30	TRBJ2-2	.	.	TGTGCCTGGAGTGTACTCGGGGAGCTGTTTTTT	CAWSVLGELFF
TRBV2	TRBJ2-7	.	TRBD2	TGTGCCAGCAGTGTAAGCGGGGTTTCCTACGAGCAGTACTTC	CASSVSGVSYEQYF
TRBV15	TRBJ2-7	.	.	TGTGCCACCAGCAGAGATGTTTTAGCTGCGAGCTCCTACGAGCAGTACTTC	CATSRDVLAASSYEQYF
TRBV28	TRBJ1-1	.	TRBD1	TGTGCCAGCAGTGAACGGACAGGGGAGGGTTTCTTT	CASSERTGEGFF
TRBV7-9	TRBJ2-7	.	TRBD2	TGTGCCAGCAGCAACCGGTTGACTAGCGGGAGTGGCGAGCAGTACTTC	CASSNRLTSGSGEQYF
TRBV14	TRBJ2-2	.	.	TGTGCCAGCAGCCCCAGACTCGGGACACAGAACACCGGGGAGCTGTTTTTT	CASSPRLGTQNTGELFF
TRBV25-1	TRBJ2-7	.	.	TGTGCCAGCAGTAGGGGCAGTTCCTACGAGCAGTACTTC	CASSRGSSYEQYF
TRBV7-9	TRBJ1-4	few	.	TGTGCCAGCAGCTTTGGACAGCTAGAAAAACTGTTTTTT	CASSFGQLEKLFF
TRBV5-1	TRBJ2-7	.	TRBD1	TGCGCCAGCAGTTTCCGACAGGGCTACGAGCAGTACTTC	CASSFRQGYEQYF
TRBV7-9	TRBJ2-7	.	.	TGTGCCAGCAGCCCAGTGGCCAGGGAGGCCTACGAGCAGTACTTC	CASSPVAREAYEQYF
TRBV5-1	TRBJ2-1	.	TRBD2	TGCGCCAGCAGCTTTTCTAGCGGGAGCAATGAGCAGTTCTTC	CASSFSSGSNEQFF
TRBV10-3	TRBJ2-5	.	TRBD2	TGTGCCATCAGTCGAGCGGGAGAAAGGGAGACCCAGTACTTC	CAISRAGERETQYF
TRBV13	TRBJ2-1	.	TRBD1	TGTGCCAGCAGCTTATGGACAGGGCCCAATGAGCAGTTCTTC	CASSLWTGPNEQFF
TRBV7-9	TRBJ1-2	.	TRBD1	TGTGCCAGCAGCTCAGAGACAGGGGTGCTTGCTTGGAACTATGGCTACACCTTC	CASSSETGVLAWNYGYTF
TRBV5-5	TRBJ2-2	few	TRBD2	TGTGCCAGCAAGGGACTAGCGGGAAACACCGGGGAGCTGTTTTTT	CASKGLAGNTGELFF
TRBV28	TRBJ1-4	.	TRBD1	TGTGCCAGCAGGACCGGGACAGGGCACGAAAAACTGTTTTTT	CASRTGTGHEKLFF
TRBV12-5	TRBJ2-2	.	TRBD2	TGTGCTAGTGGTTTCGGTTTAGCGGGGACGAACACCGGGGAGCTGTTTTTT	CASGFGLAGTNTGELFF
TRBV15	TRBJ2-7	.	.	TGTGCCACCAGCAGAGATTCCAGCGGGCCCTACGAGCAGTACTTC	CATSRDSSGPYEQYF
TRBV5-1	TRBJ2-5	few	TRBD2	TGCGCCAGCAGCTTACTAGCGGCACAAGAGACCCAGTACTTC	CASSLLAAQETQYF
TRBV10-1	TRBJ1-1	.	.	TGCGCCAGCAGTGAGCGAATCTCGGGGATTTCCTACACTGAAGCTTTCTTT	CASSERISGISYTEAFF
TRBV5-4	TRBJ1-3	.	TRBD1	TGTGCCAGCAGCAATACCGGGACAGGGGGCCTTTCCTATGGAAACACCATATATTTT	CASSNTGTGGLSYGNTIYF
TRBV4-2	TRBJ1-1	once	.	TGTGCCAGCAACGAGAGACAGCAGAACACTGAAGCTTTCTTT	CASNERQQNTEAFF
TRBV15	TRBJ1-1	.	TRBD1	TGTGCCACCAGCAGAGGGACAGGGGGCACTACTGAAGCTTTCTTT	CATSRGTGGTTEAFF
TRBV14	TRBJ1-1	.	.	TGTGCCAGCAGTCTTGCCACAACAACCATGAACACTGAAGCTTTCTTT	CASSLATTTMNTEAFF
TRBV10-2	TRBJ1-1	few	TRBD1	TGCGCCAGCAGTGAGACCTACAGGGGGAACACTGAAGCTTTCTTT	CASSETYRGNTEAFF
TRBV5-1	TRBJ1-2	.	.	TGCGCCAGCAGCTTGACAGGAGCCTATGGCTACACCTTC	CASSLTGAYGYTF
TRBV25-1	TRBJ2-5	.	.	TGTGCCAGCAGACCTCGCCGGGATTCTTGGACCCAGTACTTC	CASRPRRDSWTQYF
TRBV7-9	TRBJ1-2	once	.	TGTGCCAGCAGCTTCCCTAGGGGTTCCGATGGCTACACCTTC	CASSFPRGSDGYTF
TRBV30	TRBJ1-2	.	.	TGTGCCTGGAGTGTAAACCAGGGAACCTATGGCTACACCTTC	CAWSVNQGTYGYTF
TRBV5-1	TRBJ2-7	.	TRBD2	TGCGCCAGCAGCGTAATCCTCCAGCGGGGGACCGAGCAGTACTTC	CASSVILQRGTEQYF
TRBV19	TRBJ1-2	.	.	TGTGCCAGTAGTATAGGTCAGGGGCAATATGGCTACACCTTC	CASSIGQGQYGYTF
TRBV4-1	TRBJ1-5	.	.	TGCGCCAGCAGCCAAGAGCGGGATCAGCCCCAGCATTTT	CASSQERDQPQHF
TRBV7-2	TRBJ1-5	.	.	TGTGCCAGCAGCTTAAACAGGAATAGCAATCAGCCCCAGCATTTT	CASSLNRNSNQPQHF
TRBV9	TRBJ2-3	.	TRBD2	TGTGCCAGCAGCGAAGACTTTGCTAGCGGGGGCTTAGATACGCAGTATTTT	CASSEDFASGGLDTQYF
TRBV14	TRBJ2-1	.	.	TGTGCCAGCAGCCAAGATATTTCTGGGGTAGGGGCCAACAATGAGCAGTTCTTC	CASSQDISGVGANNEQFF
TRBV9	TRBJ1-2	.	.	TGTGCCAGCAGCGTAGACTCCGGAGGCTATGGCTACACCTTC	CASSVDSGGYGYTF
TRBV7-9	TRBJ1-4	.	TRBD1	TGTGCCAGCAGCTCAAGGACAGGGGCTAATGAAAAACTGTTTTTT	CASSSRTGANEKLFF
TRBV18	TRBJ2-7	.	.	TGTGCCAGCTCACCTCAGACAGACACCTACGAGCAGTACTTC	CASSPQTDTYEQYF
TRBV9	TRBJ2-3	.	TRBD1	TGTGCCAGCAGCCCTTACCCTGACAGGGGAACAGATACGCAGTATTTT	CASSPYPDRGTDTQYF
TRBV10-3	TRBJ1-6	.	.	TGTGCCATCAGTGACCCAATACCGATGACAGCATATTCACCCCTCCACTTT	CAISDPIPMTAYSPLHF
TRBV5-1	TRBJ2-1	.	.	TGCGCCAGCAGCTTGTTTCGGTTAAGCTCCTACAATGAGCAGTTCTTC	CASSLFRLSSYNEQFF
TRBV5-1	TRBJ2-7	.	TRBD2	TGCGCCAGCAGCTTGCCAGTATCTGCGGGAGGGCCCAACGAGCAGTACTTC	CASSLPVSAGGPNEQYF
TRBV5-1	TRBJ2-5	once	TRBD2	TGCGCCAGCAGCTTAGCGGGGGGCCAAGAGACCCAGTACTTC	CASSLAGGQETQYF